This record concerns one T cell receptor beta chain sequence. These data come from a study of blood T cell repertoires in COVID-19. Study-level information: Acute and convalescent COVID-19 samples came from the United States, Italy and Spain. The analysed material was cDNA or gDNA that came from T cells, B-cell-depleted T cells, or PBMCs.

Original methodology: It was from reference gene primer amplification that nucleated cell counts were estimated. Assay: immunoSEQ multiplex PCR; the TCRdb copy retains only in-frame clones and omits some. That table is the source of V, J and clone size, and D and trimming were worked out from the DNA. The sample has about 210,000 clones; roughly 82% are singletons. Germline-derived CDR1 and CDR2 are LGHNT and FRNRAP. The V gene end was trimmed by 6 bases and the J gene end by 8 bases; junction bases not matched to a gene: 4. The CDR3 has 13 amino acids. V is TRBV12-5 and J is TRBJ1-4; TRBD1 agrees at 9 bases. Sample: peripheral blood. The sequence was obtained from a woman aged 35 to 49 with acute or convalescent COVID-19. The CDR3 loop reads CASGWTGEEKLFF. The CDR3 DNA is TGTGCTAGTGGATGGACAGGGGAAGAAAAACTGTTTTTT.